This TCR beta chain emerged from a study of long-term antiretroviral therapy in people with HIV. Study-wide points: It was observed that HIV repertoires exhibited narrower CDR3 length ranges than controls.

Survey-level immunoSEQ v3.0 assays were run. Profiled with immunoSEQ multiplex PCR; TCRdb holds only in-frame clones, not every one. The profile shows 25,000 to 35,000 clones, 80% to 95% of them singletons. Comment on this clone: Its antigen is not identified.

The sequence was obtained from a man aged 18 to 30 with HIV. This material consisted of unsorted PBMCs, taken 3.1 years after starting antiretroviral therapy.

CDR3 in amino acids: CASSESMEGITPIYF. The CDR3 nucleotides read TGTGCCAGCAGTGAATCTATGGAGGGGATAACACCCATATATTTT. The chain is built from TRBV25-1 and TRBJ1-3; perhaps TRBD1 as D (5 bases). Germline values: CDR1 MGHDK, CDR2 SYGVNS. CDR3 length equals 15 residues. V gave up 1 base and J gave up 11 bases, with 18 bases separating them.